This T cell receptor beta chain was identified in a study of vaccination effects on CD4 cells after COVID-19. As for the study in general: Post-vaccine draws lagged the second dose by a median of 72 days. Study-wide points: By a late point after vaccination, infection- and vaccine-induced clones had shrunk markedly through clonal contraction.

CD4+ T cell isolation took place after more than eight days of culture. Each participant was given two doses of one vaccine (BNT162b2 or mRNA-1273). Neither prior SARS-CoV-2 infection nor positive nucleocapsid antibodies were present in the vaccine recipients. Cultures received IL-2 medium that replaced half the medium on days 3 and 7. Germline V gene lookup returns CDR1 KGHSH and CDR2 LQKENI. The CDR3 contains 15 residues. Germline trimming cut 6 bases from V and 5 bases from J; bases unmatched to any gene: 10. Using immunoSEQ multiplex PCR, the repertoire was profiled, and TCRdb retains in-frame clones only, with some absent. Of 57,000 or so clones in the sample, 78% were seen once. On this clone itself: The antigen is unknown.

The TCR sequence derives from a human donor who received a COVID-19 vaccine. The sequenced sample was CD4+ T cells from PBMCs cultured without peptide, obtained after COVID-19 vaccination. The chain combines TRBV18 with TRBJ1-1, with 9 bases fitting TRBD1. Written as DNA, the CDR3 is TGTGCCAGCTCCCAAGGTAACAGGGGGCAGACTGAAGCTTTCTTT. Protein product: CASSQGNRGQTEAFF.